This T cell receptor (beta chain) originates from a study of cytomegalovirus exposure and HLA in healthy donors. Study observations and caveats: Researchers catalogued 150 or so TCR beta chains as cytomegalovirus-associated.

The table came from immunoSEQ multiplex PCR; TCRdb's copy has only in-frame clones and leaves some out. The table lists around 80,000 clones, 85% to 95% of them singletons. The CDR3 is made up of 15 amino acids. The V gene's germline CDR1 is SEHNR and CDR2 FQNEAQ (reference sequence). V lost 1 base, J lost 2 bases, and 2 bases stayed unmatched. A note on this clone: Its antigen is as yet unknown.

The TCR was taken from a woman aged 18-29 years in good health and CMV-seronegative. This sequence joins TRBV7-9 and TRBJ2-5, with 9 bases that match TRBD2. Sequenced input: PBMCs. This CDR3 is CASSLVTSGQETQYF. The CDR3 DNA is TGTGCCAGCAGCTTAGTGACTAGCGGACAAGAGACCCAGTACTTC.